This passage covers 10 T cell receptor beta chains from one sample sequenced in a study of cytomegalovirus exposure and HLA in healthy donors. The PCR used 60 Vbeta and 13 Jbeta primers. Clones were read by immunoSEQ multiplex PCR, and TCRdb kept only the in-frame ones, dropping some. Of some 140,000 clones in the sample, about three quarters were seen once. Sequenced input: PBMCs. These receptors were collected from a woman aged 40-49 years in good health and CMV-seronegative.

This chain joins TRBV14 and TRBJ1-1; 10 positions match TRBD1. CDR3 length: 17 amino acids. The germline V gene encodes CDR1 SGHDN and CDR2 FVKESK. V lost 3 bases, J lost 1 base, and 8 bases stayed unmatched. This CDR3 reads CASSQLGQGVRNTEAFF. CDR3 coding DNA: TGTGCCAGCAGCCAGCTCGGACAGGGGGTCAGGAACACTGAAGCTTTCTTT.

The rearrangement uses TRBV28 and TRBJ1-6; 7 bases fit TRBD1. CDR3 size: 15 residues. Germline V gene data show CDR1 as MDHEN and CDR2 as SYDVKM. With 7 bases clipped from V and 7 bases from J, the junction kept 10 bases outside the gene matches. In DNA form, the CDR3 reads TGTGCCAGCATAGGTAGGACAGGCCAGAATTCACCCCTCCACTTT. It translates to CASIGRTGQNSPLHF.

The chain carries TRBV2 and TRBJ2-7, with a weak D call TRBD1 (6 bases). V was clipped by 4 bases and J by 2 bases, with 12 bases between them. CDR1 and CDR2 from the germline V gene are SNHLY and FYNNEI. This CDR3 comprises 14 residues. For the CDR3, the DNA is TGTGCCAGCAGTGCCCGGACAGCTACCTACGAGCAGTACTTC. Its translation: CASSARTATYEQYF.

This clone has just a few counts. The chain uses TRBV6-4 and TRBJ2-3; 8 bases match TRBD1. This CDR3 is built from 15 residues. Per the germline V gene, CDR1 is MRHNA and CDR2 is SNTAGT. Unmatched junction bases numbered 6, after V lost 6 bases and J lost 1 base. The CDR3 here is CASSPGQGGTDTQYF. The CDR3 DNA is TGTGCCAGCAGCCCAGGACAGGGTGGCACAGATACGCAGTATTTT.

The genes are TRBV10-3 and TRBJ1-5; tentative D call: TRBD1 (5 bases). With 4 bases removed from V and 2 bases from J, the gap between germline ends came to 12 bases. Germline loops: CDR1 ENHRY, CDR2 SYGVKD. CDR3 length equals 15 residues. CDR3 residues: CAISAGTWGNQPQHF. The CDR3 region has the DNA TGTGCCATCAGTGCCGGGACTTGGGGCAATCAGCCCCAGCATTTT.

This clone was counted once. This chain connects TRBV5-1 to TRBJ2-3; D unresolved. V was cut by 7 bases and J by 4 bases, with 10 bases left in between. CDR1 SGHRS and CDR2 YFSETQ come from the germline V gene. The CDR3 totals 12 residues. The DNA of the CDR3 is TGCGCCAGCGGAGAACTTTCAGATACGCAGTATTTT. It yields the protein CASGELSDTQYF.

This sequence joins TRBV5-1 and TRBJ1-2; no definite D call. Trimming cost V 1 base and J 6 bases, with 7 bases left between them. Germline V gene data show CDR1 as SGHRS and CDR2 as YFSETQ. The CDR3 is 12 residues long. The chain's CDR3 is CASSLSADGYTF. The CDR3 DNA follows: TGCGCCAGCAGCTTGAGCGCGGATGGCTACACCTTC.

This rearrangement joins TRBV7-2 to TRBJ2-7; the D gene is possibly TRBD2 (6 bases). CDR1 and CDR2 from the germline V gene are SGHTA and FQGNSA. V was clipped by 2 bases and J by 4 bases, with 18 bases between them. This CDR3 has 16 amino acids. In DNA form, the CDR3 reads TGTGCCAGCAGCTTATTTCCGGGAGCACCTAATTACGAGCAGTACTTC. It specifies CASSLFPGAPNYEQYF.

This chain's CDR3 is CASSLRDNVAGGPYYEQYF. In nucleotides, the CDR3 is TGTGCCAGCAGTCTCCGGGACAACGTAGCGGGAGGGCCATACTACGAGCAGTACTTC. The chain has TRBV27 and TRBJ2-7; 11 nucleotides line up with TRBD2. CDR1 and CDR2 from the germline V gene are MNHEY and SMNVEV (reference sequence). The CDR3 covers 19 residues. The V gene end was trimmed by 5 bases and the J gene end by 3 bases; junction bases not matched to a gene: 18.

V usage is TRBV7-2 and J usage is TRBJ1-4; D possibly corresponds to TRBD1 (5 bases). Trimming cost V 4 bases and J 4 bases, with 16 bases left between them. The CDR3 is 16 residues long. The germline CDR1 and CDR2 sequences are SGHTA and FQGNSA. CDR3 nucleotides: TGTGCCAGCAGCTCTCCGGGGGAGGGTGATAATGAAAAACTGTTTTTT. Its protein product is CASSSPGEGDNEKLFF. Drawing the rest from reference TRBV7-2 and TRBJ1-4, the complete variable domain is GAGVSQSPSNKVTEKGKDVELRCDPISGHTALYWYRQSLGQGLEFLIYFQGNSAPDKSGLPSDRFSAERTGGSVSTLTIQRTQQEDSAVYLCASSSPGEGDNEKLFFGSGTQLSVL.